The 24 T cell receptor beta chains below come from one sample, sequenced in a study of control samples from healthy donors and cancer patients (dated by TCRdb to the early 2020s). The library relied on the immunoSEQ multiplex PCR assay. TCRdb provides this immuneACCESS table in a form limited to in-frame rearrangements. Some clones are lacking; in checked studies, under half of them reflect an unresolved V gene, and why the rest are absent is not known. For this sample there are fewer than 85,000 clones; 90% to 95% appear just once. 15% to 17% of the sample is held by the ten biggest clonotypes. The sequenced sample consisted of blood. These TCRs come from a man aged 30 to 39 in good health.

The chain links TRBV7-2 to TRBJ1-5; D perhaps matches TRBD1 (5 bases). From germline, CDR1 is SGHTA and CDR2 FQGNSA. The CDR3 extends over 15 amino acids. The ends were cut back, 1 base at V and 3 bases at J, with 10 bases in the middle. CDR3 in amino acids: CASSLVSGPNQPQHF. The CDR3 nucleotides read TGTGCCAGCAGCTTAGTTTCAGGGCCCAATCAGCCCCAGCATTTT.

This clone was counted only a few times. The chain is built from TRBV24-1 and TRBJ2-3; TRBD2 matches 14 bases. Germline V gene sequence: CDR1 KGHDR, CDR2 SFDVKD. This CDR3 spans 15 amino acids. The V gene end was trimmed by 9 bases and the J gene end by 5 bases; junction bases not matched to a gene: 6. The CDR3 sequence: CATRGTSGGGDTQYF. CDR3 DNA: TGTGCCACCCGAGGGACTAGCGGGGGTGGAGATACGCAGTATTTT.

The V and J genes are TRBV12-3 or TRBV12-4 and TRBJ1-6; D unresolved. The CDR3 runs 12 residues. V lost 7 bases, J lost 10 bases, and 11 bases lay in between. CDR3 DNA sequence: TGTGCCAGCACCACTCCCCGGTCACCCCTCCACTTT. This codes for CASTTPRSPLHF.

V is TRBV30 and J is TRBJ2-1, with 8 bases identical to TRBD2. The length of the CDR3 is 15 residues. V was clipped by 0 bases and J by 2 bases; unmatched bases: 3. Germline V gene lookup returns CDR1 GTSNPN and CDR2 SVGIG (reference sequence). CDR3 amino acids: CAWSVGSGTYNEQFF. The CDR3 nucleotides read TGTGCCTGGAGTGTAGGTAGCGGGACCTACAATGAGCAGTTCTTC.

The rearrangement links TRBV19 to TRBJ1-2, with no clear D. The germline CDR1 and CDR2 sequences are LNHDA and SQIVND (reference sequence). V dropped 7 bases and J dropped 7 bases, with 22 bases sitting between them. The CDR3 sequence is 15 residues long. As DNA, the CDR3 is TGTGCCAGTAAGGATAAGGGCAGAGGAGTCCGTGGCTACACCTTC. It translates to CASKDKGRGVRGYTF.

The V call is TRBV10-3, the J call TRBJ2-3; tentative D call: TRBD1 (5 bases). This CDR3 is 17 amino acids long. The germline gives CDR1 ENHRY, CDR2 SYGVKD. V was cut by 2 bases and J by 0 bases, with 15 bases left in between. This chain's CDR3 is CAISEERGKGSTDTQYF. Here the CDR3 DNA reads TGTGCCATCAGTGAGGAAAGGGGAAAGGGAAGCACAGATACGCAGTATTTT.

The chain recombines TRBV5-1 with TRBJ2-7; 9 bases match TRBD2. The germline gives CDR1 SGHRS, CDR2 YFSETQ. With V trimmed by 4 bases and J by 5 bases, 10 bases remained unmatched. This CDR3 contains 15 residues. The CDR3 is CASSRKAGGSHEQYF. The CDR3 nucleotides are TGCGCCAGCAGCCGTAAGGCGGGAGGGTCCCACGAGCAGTACTTC. Full variable domain (rest looked up from reference TRBV5-1 and TRBJ2-7): KAGVTQTPRYLIKTRGQQVTLSCSPISGHRSVSWYQQTPGQGLQFLFEYFSETQRNKGNFPGRFSGRQFSNSRSEMNVSTLELGDSALYLCASSRKAGGSHEQYFGPGTRLTVT.

This chain links TRBV27 with TRBJ1-2; 12 positions match TRBD1. This CDR3 spans 17 amino acids. Germline V gene lookup returns CDR1 MNHEY and CDR2 SMNVEV (reference sequence). V lost 7 bases and J lost 8; bases outside the gene matches: 17. The CDR3 region has the DNA TGTGCCAGCACTTCGCTTGGGGCGGGACAGGGGGCAGGGGGCTACACCTTC. Translation gives CASTSLGAGQGAGGYTF.

This clone showed up just once. This sequence joins TRBV24-1 and TRBJ1-2, with 12 bases identical to TRBD1. The germline V gene has CDR1 KGHDR and CDR2 SFDVKD. The CDR3 consists of 19 residues. Germline trimming cut 9 bases from V and 4 bases from J; bases unmatched to any gene: 20. The CDR3 here is CATFSDIGGDRGLAYGYTF. CDR3 nucleotide sequence: TGTGCCACCTTTTCCGATATAGGGGGGGACAGGGGGCTGGCCTATGGCTACACCTTC.

The chain is built from TRBV4-2 and TRBJ2-5, with D possibly being TRBD1 (6 bases). V lost 2 bases and J 4 bases, leaving 20 bases between the germline ends. This CDR3 comprises 17 residues. Germline CDR1 and CDR2: LGHNA and YNFKEQ. The CDR3 DNA is TGTGCCAGCAGCCAAATAGTCAGGGGCTCTGGGGGAGAGACCCAGTACTTC. Its translation: CASSQIVRGSGGETQYF.

The chain combines TRBV19 with TRBJ1-2; D is ambiguous. Germline lookup yields CDR1 LNHDA and CDR2 SQIVND (reference sequence). The CDR3 is 13 amino acids. Trimming shortened V by 3 bases and J by 7 bases, and 12 bases separated the two germline ends. The CDR3 sequence: CASSIDVSSGYTF. The DNA of the CDR3 is TGTGCCAGTAGTATCGACGTGTCTAGTGGCTACACCTTC.

The chain is built from TRBV29-1 and TRBJ1-2; D gene unclear. Trimming shortened V by 4 bases and J by 5 bases, and 11 bases separated the two germline ends. The length of the CDR3 is 12 residues. The V gene's germline CDR1 is SQVTM and CDR2 ANQGSEA. CDR3 sequence reads: CSVGSRGYGYTF. The CDR3 nucleotides are TGCAGCGTTGGCAGTCGGGGTTATGGCTACACCTTC.

The J gene is TRBJ2-4, the V gene TRBV4-2; D may match TRBD1 or TRBD2 (5 bases each). CDR1 and CDR2 (germline): LGHNA, YNFKEQ. The CDR3 is 13 amino acids. The V end lost 7 bases, the J end lost 9 bases, and 16 bases lay between the germline ends. The CDR3 protein is CASKPSGQGIQYF. In DNA, the CDR3 is TGTGCCAGCAAGCCAAGCGGCCAGGGCATTCAGTACTTC.

V gene TRBV7-9 combines with J gene TRBJ1-5, with 8 bases aligning to TRBD1. This CDR3 comprises 19 residues. V shed 1 base, J shed 1 base, and the junction held 12 bases outside the gene matches. Looked up from germline, CDR1 is SEHNR and CDR2 is FQNEAQ (reference sequence). The CDR3 region is CASSLGDIGTGLSNQPQHF. The CDR3, as DNA: TGTGCCAGCAGCTTAGGAGATATAGGGACAGGTCTCAGCAATCAGCCCCAGCATTTT.

CDR3 loop: CASSPPGPRSYEQYF. Here the CDR3 DNA reads TGTGCCAGCTCACCACCGGGCCCCAGATCCTACGAGCAGTACTTC. This chain links TRBV18 with TRBJ2-7, with unresolved D. Germline assignment: CDR1 KGHSH and CDR2 LQKENI. Trimming took off 0 bases at V and 1 base at J, with 10 bases between the two ends. This CDR3 is 15 amino acids long.

Turning to this clone: The same CDR3 is also encoded by other DNA sequences in this sample. The chain combines TRBV27 with TRBJ1-1, with a tentative D call TRBD1 (5 bases). This CDR3 is built from 16 residues. Trimming took 2 bases from V and 5 from J, leaving 18 bases between them. Germline V CDR1 and CDR2: MNHEY, SMNVEV (reference sequence). CDR3 nucleotides: TGTGCCAGCAGTTTAGGAACGGGGACGGGGAGGACTGAAGCTTTCTTT. As protein: CASSLGTGTGRTEAFF.

The V gene is TRBV18, the J gene TRBJ1-3; 12 bases line up with TRBD1. Germline CDR1 and CDR2: KGHSH and LQKENI. Trimming took 4 bases from V and 1 from J; bases not matched to a gene: 8. The CDR3 consists of 18 residues. CDR3 residues: CASSQTGTGGTSGNTIYF. The CDR3 nucleotides read TGTGCCAGCTCACAGACCGGGACAGGGGGCACTTCTGGAAACACCATATATTTT.

The chain joins TRBV14 to TRBJ2-5, with 12 nucleotides matching TRBD2. Per germline, CDR1 SGHDN and CDR2 FVKESK. The V segment lost 4 bases and the J segment 6 bases; nucleotides outside the gene matches: 12. The CDR3 extends over 17 amino acids. The DNA of the CDR3 is TGTGCCAGCAGCCCCCGCGGACTAGCGGGGAACCAGAAGACCCAGTACTTC. Encoded protein: CASSPRGLAGNQKTQYF.

The chain carries TRBV4-2 and TRBJ1-6; D call uncertain. Germline lookup yields CDR1 LGHNA and CDR2 YNFKEQ. V was clipped by 1 base and J by 7 bases, with 5 bases between them. The CDR3 has 13 amino acids. DNA of the CDR3: TGTGCCAGCAGCCAAGTGACCAATTCACCCCTCCACTTT. Its translation is CASSQVTNSPLHF.

The V call is TRBV5-8, the J call TRBJ1-5; TRBD1 matches 8 bases. The germline CDR1 and CDR2 sequences are SGHTS and YDEGEE. The length of the CDR3 is 16 residues. V lost 4 bases to trimming and J lost 1 base; unmatched junction nucleotides: 7. CDR3 DNA: TGTGCCAGCAGCCCCAGGACAGGGAAAAGCAATCAGCCCCAGCATTTT. It yields the protein CASSPRTGKSNQPQHF.

The gene calls are TRBV19 and TRBJ2-7, with 7 positions matching TRBD1. This CDR3 contains 14 residues. The ends lost 4 bases at V and 3 bases at J; junction bases unmatched: 6. Germline CDR1 reads LNHDA; CDR2 reads SQIVND (reference sequence). The CDR3, as DNA: TGTGCCAGTAGTAGAGACAGGGATTTCTACGAGCAGTACTTC. Translation: CASSRDRDFYEQYF.

The rearrangement links TRBV7-9 to TRBJ2-1, with TRBD2 identical over 11 bases. Germline V gene sequence: CDR1 SEHNR, CDR2 FQNEAQ (reference sequence). J gave up 7 bases and V 4 bases, and 6 bases lay outside the gene matches. This CDR3 comprises 15 residues. The CDR3 is CASSSRLAGINEQFF. The CDR3 DNA reads as TGTGCCAGCAGCTCAAGACTAGCGGGGATAAATGAGCAGTTCTTC.

The J gene is TRBJ1-3, the V gene TRBV3-1 (or the pseudogene TRBV3-2); D ambiguous. Trimming shortened V by 4 bases and J by 0 bases, and 7 bases separated the two germline ends. The CDR3 is made up of 14 amino acids. Germline CDR1 is LGHDT and CDR2 is YNNKEL (reference sequence). This CDR3 reads CASSPSSSGNTIYF. CDR3 bases: TGTGCCAGCAGCCCCAGTAGCTCTGGAAACACCATATATTTT.

The chain combines TRBV3-1 (or the pseudogene TRBV3-2) with TRBJ1-1, with D perhaps TRBD1 (5 bases). Trimming shortened V by 1 base and J by 4 bases, and 25 bases separated the two germline ends. Germline V lookup: CDR1 LGHDT, CDR2 YNNKEL (reference sequence). The CDR3 has 19 amino acids. CDR3 region: CASSQGVQGLRTYGTEAFF. The CDR3 DNA is TGTGCCAGCAGCCAAGGGGTTCAGGGACTTCGGACTTATGGCACTGAAGCTTTCTTT.